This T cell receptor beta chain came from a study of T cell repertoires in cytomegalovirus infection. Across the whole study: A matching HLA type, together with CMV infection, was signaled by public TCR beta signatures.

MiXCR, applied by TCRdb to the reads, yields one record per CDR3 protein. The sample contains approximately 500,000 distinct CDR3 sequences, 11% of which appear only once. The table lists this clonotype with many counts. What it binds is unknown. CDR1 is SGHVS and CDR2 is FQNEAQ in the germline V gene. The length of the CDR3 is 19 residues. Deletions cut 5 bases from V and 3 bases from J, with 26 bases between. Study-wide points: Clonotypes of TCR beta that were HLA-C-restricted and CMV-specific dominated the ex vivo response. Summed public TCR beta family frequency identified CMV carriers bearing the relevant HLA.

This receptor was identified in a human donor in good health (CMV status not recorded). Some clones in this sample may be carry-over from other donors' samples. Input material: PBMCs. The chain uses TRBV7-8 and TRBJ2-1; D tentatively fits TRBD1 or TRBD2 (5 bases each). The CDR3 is CASSVGIGVAHPNYNEQFF. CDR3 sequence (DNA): TGTGCCAGCAGCGTCGGGATAGGGGTAGCGCATCCCAACTACAATGAGCAGTTCTTC.